The 32 T cell receptor beta chains below were found in one sample sequenced in a study of CD8 T cells in ankylosing spondylitis. TCRdb re-analysed the 5' RACE reads in MiXCR, keeping a single row per CDR3 protein. The sample contains 250,000 to 400,000 distinct CDR3 sequences, around 10% of which appear only once. The sequenced sample consisted of blood, either unsorted or a sorted T cell fraction (not recorded which). These receptor sequences come from a female donor with ankylosing spondylitis or in good health (not recorded which).

Regarding this clonotype: A clone one base away is much larger, so this may be a read error. The chain combines TRBV9 with TRBJ2-3; 12 positions agree with TRBD2. The CDR3 sequence is 17 residues long. Germline V CDR1 and CDR2: SGDLS, YYNGEE. The CDR3 here is CASSVGASGGAADTQSF. The DNA for the CDR3 is TGTGCCAGCAGCGTAGGAGCTAGCGGGGGGGCCGCAGATACGCAGTCTTTT.

The J gene is TRBJ1-1, the V gene TRBV12-3 or TRBV12-4, with TRBD1 identical over 8 bases. This CDR3 is 11 amino acids long. Losses at the gene ends were 6 bases for V and 11 bases for J; bases not matched to a gene: 5. The CDR3 spells CASRNRGNAFF. The CDR3 DNA reads TGTGCCAGCAGAAACAGGGGGAATGCTTTCTTT.

This clonotype was recorded many times. The rearrangement joins TRBV10-3 to TRBJ1-1; tentatively, D is TRBD1 (5 bases). Per the germline V gene, CDR1 is ENHRY and CDR2 is SYGVKD. Between the trimmed V and J ends, which lost 3 bases and 11 bases, there was a span of 13 bases. This CDR3 has 12 residues. The CDR3 loop is CAISDVGSGAFF. In DNA, the CDR3 is TGTGCCATCAGTGATGTGGGCTCAGGGGCTTTCTTT.

This clonotype was found many times. The V and J genes are TRBV28 and TRBJ2-7; tentatively, D is TRBD1 or TRBD2 (5 bases each). The CDR3 contains 12 residues. CDR1 MDHEN and CDR2 SYDVKM come from the germline V gene. V shed 5 bases and J shed 3 bases, with 8 bases lying between them. The CDR3 is CASSRDDYEQYF. The CDR3 DNA reads TGTGCCAGCAGTCGGGACGACTACGAGCAGTACTTC.

V is TRBV7-9 and J is TRBJ2-5; 10 bases line up with TRBD2. Germline V gives CDR1 SEHNR, CDR2 FQNEAQ (reference sequence). This CDR3 is built from 15 residues. Germline trimming cut 5 bases from V and 3 bases from J; bases unmatched to any gene: 6. The CDR3 sequence: CASSRGTSVKETQYF. The DNA of the CDR3 is TGTGCCAGCAGCCGCGGGACTAGCGTTAAAGAGACCCAGTACTTC.

This clonotype was seen many times. This chain links TRBV20-1 with TRBJ1-1; D uncertain. The CDR3 is made up of 14 amino acids. Germline V gene data show CDR1 as DFQATT and CDR2 as SNEGSKA (reference sequence). The V end lost 6 bases, the J end lost 0 bases, and 14 bases lay between the germline ends. This chain's CDR3 is CSAPFRLMNTEAFF. The CDR3 coding sequence is TGCAGTGCCCCTTTTCGGCTCATGAACACTGAAGCTTTCTTT.

The chain recombines TRBV11-2 with TRBJ2-3; a possible D gene is TRBD2 (6 bases). In germline, CDR1 is SGHAT, CDR2 FQNNGV. V was shortened by 7 bases and J by 4 bases, with 15 bases between the two germline ends. CDR3 length equals 14 residues. CDR3 bases: TGTGCCAGCACCCTGGGACTTGTCTCAGATACGCAGTATTTT. Translated, it gives CASTLGLVSDTQYF.

The table lists this clonotype with many counts. The J gene is TRBJ2-3, the V gene TRBV7-2, with D perhaps TRBD2 (5 bases). This CDR3 is 16 amino acids long. CDR1 SGHTA and CDR2 FQGNSA come from the germline V gene. Deletions cut 4 bases from V and 1 base from J, with 15 bases between. CDR3 sequence reads: CASSSTRGSRTDTQYF. CDR3 DNA sequence: TGTGCCAGCAGCTCCACTCGGGGTTCACGCACAGATACGCAGTATTTT.

This clonotype came up many times. The V call is TRBV5-1, the J call TRBJ2-1, with D perhaps given as TRBD1 or TRBD2 (5 bases each). Germline CDR1 and CDR2: SGHRS and YFSETQ. Trimming removed 3 bases from V and 7 bases from J, with 14 bases in between. The CDR3 sequence is 14 residues long. CDR3 DNA: TGCGCCAGCAGCTCCCCGGGGCCGGGGAATGAGCAGTTCTTC. Encoded protein: CASSSPGPGNEQFF.

J is TRBJ2-4 and V is TRBV20-1; D unclear. This CDR3 has 13 residues. Trimming cost V 1 base and J 0 bases, with 4 bases left between them. In germline, CDR1 is DFQATT, CDR2 SNEGSKA (reference sequence). The CDR3 sequence: CSARGRAKNIQYF. The CDR3 DNA reads as TGCAGTGCTAGAGGCAGAGCCAAAAACATTCAGTACTTC.

At least ten counts were recorded for this clonotype. This chain uses TRBV7-3 with TRBJ2-2; the D is unclear. V was clipped by 6 bases and J by 8 bases, with 10 bases between them. CDR3 length: 12 amino acids. Germline values: CDR1 SGHTA, CDR2 FQGTGA. The CDR3 spells CASRLEAGELFF. The CDR3, as DNA: TGTGCCAGCAGATTAGAGGCAGGGGAGCTGTTTTTT.

This clonotype was seen repeatedly, ten times or more. The chain employs TRBV29-1 and TRBJ1-3, with D perhaps TRBD1 (5 bases). The CDR3 sequence is 15 residues long. The germline V and J ends were trimmed by 1 base and 0 bases, with 10 bases remaining between them. CDR1 and CDR2 (germline): SQVTM, ANQGSEA. The CDR3 DNA reads TGCAGCGTTGAAGGGTACAGGTCCTCTGGAAACACCATATATTTT. It is translated as CSVEGYRSSGNTIYF.

Remarks on this clonotype: Being one base from a much bigger clone, this may be a read error. The rearrangement links TRBV5-1 to TRBJ2-3; no clear D gene. Germline V gives CDR1 SGHRS, CDR2 YFSETQ. Trimming left V 0 bases short and J 0 bases short, with 2 bases between. CDR3 length equals 13 residues. CDR3 sequence: CASSLASTDTQYF. For the CDR3, the DNA is TGCGCCAGCAGCTTGGCTAGCACAGATACGCAGTATTTT.

This chain links TRBV5-1 with TRBJ2-7; D not certain. Trimming left V 5 bases short and J 2 bases short, with 8 bases between. The germline CDR1 and CDR2 sequences are SGHRS and YFSETQ. This CDR3 has 12 residues. The CDR3 DNA sequence: TGCGCCAGCAGTCTCCCGGCCTACGAGCAGTACTTC. This gives the protein CASSLPAYEQYF. Looking up the rest from reference TRBV5-1 and TRBJ2-7 gives the full variable domain: KAGVTQTPRYLIKTRGQQVTLSCSPISGHRSVSWYQQTPGQGLQFLFEYFSETQRNKGNFPGRFSGRQFSNSRSEMNVSTLELGDSALYLCASSLPAYEQYFGPGTRLTVT.

This clonotype was detected many times. This chain connects TRBV6-5 to TRBJ1-1, with D unresolved. The CDR3 has 11 residues. The V and J ends lost 2 bases and 8 bases respectively, with 6 bases between them. CDR1 is MNHEY and CDR2 is SVGAGI in the germline V gene. The CDR3 nucleotides read TGTGCCAGCAGTTACAATAAGGAAGCTTTCTTT. The encoded protein is CASSYNKEAFF.

This clonotype was seen a few times. The gene calls are TRBV3-1 and TRBJ1-2; no clear D. Germline CDR1 reads LGHDT; CDR2 reads YNNKEL (reference sequence). This CDR3 spans 14 amino acids. The ends were cut back, 0 bases at V and 1 base at J, with 6 bases in the middle. The CDR3 region is CASSQDRYNYGYTF. CDR3 nucleotide sequence: TGTGCCAGCAGCCAAGACAGGTATAACTATGGCTACACCTTC.

This clonotype was detected many times. The chain has TRBV15 and TRBJ2-3; no firm D call. This CDR3 comprises 16 residues. Germline V gives CDR1 LNHNV, CDR2 YYDKDF (reference sequence). V lost 0 bases and J lost 0, with 10 bases in between. CDR3 sequence: CATSRDQAVSTDTQYF. The CDR3 bases are TGTGCCACCAGCAGAGATCAGGCAGTGAGCACAGATACGCAGTATTTT.

Ten or more counts support this clonotype. This chain links TRBV4-2 with TRBJ1-5; D not resolved. This CDR3 has 15 residues. Looked up from germline, CDR1 is LGHNA and CDR2 is YNFKEQ. Trimming left V 1 base short and J 6 bases short, with 13 bases between. The CDR3 sequence is CASSQGSRSGQPQHF. The CDR3 region has the DNA TGTGCCAGCAGCCAAGGCTCCCGGTCAGGTCAGCCCCAGCATTTT.

This clonotype was detected many times. V and J are TRBV5-4 and TRBJ2-5; the match to TRBD2 covers 9 bases. The J segment lost 3 bases and the V segment lost 6 bases, leaving 12 bases of the junction unmatched. The germline CDR1 and CDR2 sequences are SGHNT and YYREEE (reference sequence). The CDR3 has 16 amino acids. The CDR3 is CASNLYSGRGEETQYF. The CDR3, as DNA: TGTGCCAGCAATCTTTATAGCGGGAGAGGGGAAGAGACCCAGTACTTC.

This clonotype was recorded many times. J is TRBJ2-1 and V is TRBV28; possibly TRBD1 or TRBD2 for D (5 bases each). The CDR3 is 14 residues long. V was shortened by 4 bases and J by 7 bases, with 14 bases between the two germline ends. Germline values: CDR1 MDHEN, CDR2 SYDVKM. CDR3 DNA sequence: TGTGCCAGCAGTTCACCGGGACGAAGGAATGAGCAGTTCTTC. It codes for CASSSPGRRNEQFF.

Note on this clonotype: This sequence may be a read error, since a much larger clone differs from it by one base. V usage is TRBV5-8 and J usage is TRBJ2-3; D gene uncertain. The assigned J gene may be wrong: the sequence end matches TRBJ1-5 better. This CDR3 comprises 15 residues. Germline loops: CDR1 SGHTS, CDR2 YDEGEE. CDR3: CASSLASGSQDTQHF. As DNA, the CDR3 is TGTGCCAGCAGCTTGGCCAGCGGGAGTCAAGATACGCAGCATTTT.

This clonotype was counted many times. V gene TRBV28 combines with J gene TRBJ1-2; 10 bases align to TRBD1. Looked up from germline, CDR1 is MDHEN and CDR2 is SYDVKM. The CDR3 sequence is 19 residues long. The V gene end was trimmed by 7 bases and the J gene end by 8 bases; junction bases not matched to a gene: 25. The CDR3 loop is CASTFRGRTGGRSLRGYTF. Here the CDR3 DNA reads TGTGCCAGCACTTTCAGGGGACGGACAGGGGGACGTTCCCTGCGGGGCTACACCTTC.

Remarks on this clonotype: A much larger clonotype is one base distant, so this may be a read error. J is TRBJ1-2 and V is TRBV5-6; no firm D call. Germline-derived CDR1 and CDR2 are SGHDT and YYEEEE. The CDR3 covers 14 residues. The CDR3 DNA reads as TGTGCCAGCAGCTCCGGGCCCACCGGCTATGGCTACAACTTC. This gives the protein CASSSGPTGYGYNF.

At least ten counts were recorded for this clonotype. The rearrangement joins TRBV6-1 to TRBJ2-7; no reliable D call. The CDR3 spans 14 residues. Trimming took off 0 bases at V and 0 bases at J, with 6 bases between the two ends. From germline, CDR1 is MNHNS and CDR2 SASEGT. The CDR3 loop is CASSEASNSYEQYF. The CDR3 bases are TGTGCCAGCAGTGAAGCGTCCAACTCCTACGAGCAGTACTTC.

This sequence joins TRBV4-3 and TRBJ1-4, with D maybe TRBD1 (5 bases). Trimming took off 3 bases at V and 8 bases at J, with 19 bases between the two ends. This CDR3 has 16 amino acids. CDR1 and CDR2 from the germline V gene are LGHNA and YSLEER. Written as DNA, the CDR3 is TGCGCCAGCAGCCAGAAACCAGGGCGGGGGAACGAAAAACTGTTTTTT. Protein: CASSQKPGRGNEKLFF.

This clonotype has ten or more counts. The chain combines TRBV4-1 with TRBJ2-7, with TRBD1 matching over 9 bases. Germline lookup yields CDR1 MGHRA and CDR2 YSYEKL. V lost 0 bases and J lost 5; bases outside the gene matches: 8. The CDR3 is made up of 16 amino acids. The CDR3 sequence: CASSQEKTQGAHEQYF. The CDR3 DNA is TGCGCCAGCAGCCAAGAAAAGACACAGGGGGCCCACGAGCAGTACTTC.

This clonotype was seen a handful of times. This chain joins TRBV12-5 and TRBJ2-1; 9 positions match TRBD1. Germline trimming cut 5 bases from V and 6 bases from J; bases unmatched to any gene: 8. The germline gives CDR1 LGHNT, CDR2 FRNRAP. This CDR3 contains 15 residues. In DNA, the CDR3 is TGTGCTAGTGGTCATACAGGGGGCCGGATCAATGAGCAGTTCTTC. The encoded protein is CASGHTGGRINEQFF.

This clonotype was seen at least ten times. This chain uses TRBV12-3 or TRBV12-4 with TRBJ2-1, with 10 bases that match TRBD2. The CDR3 contains 15 residues. With V trimmed by 5 bases and J by 7 bases, 8 bases remained unmatched. The CDR3 DNA is TGTGCCAGCAGTGCAAGCGGGAGGGGCGGGAATGAGCAGTTCTTC. Translated, it gives CASSASGRGGNEQFF.

This clonotype has a handful of counts. The rearrangement links TRBV6-5 to TRBJ2-1, with TRBD2 as a possible D gene (5 bases). CDR3 length: 17 residues. V shed 2 bases and J shed 15 bases, with 29 bases lying between them. Germline V gene sequence: CDR1 MNHEY, CDR2 SVGAGI. The CDR3 protein is CASSYSGHLASPPGWFF. The CDR3 DNA sequence: TGTGCCAGCAGTTACAGCGGCCACCTAGCCAGTCCCCCGGGATGGTTCTTC.

This clonotype was found a few times. The chain has TRBV28 and TRBJ1-5; D is unclear. V was shortened by 8 bases and J by 7 bases, with 18 bases between the two germline ends. Germline CDR1 is MDHEN and CDR2 is SYDVKM. This CDR3 has 14 amino acids. Here the CDR3 DNA reads TGTGCCAGCCTGGCCGGCGGTTACGAGCAGCCCCAGCATTTT. Its translation is CASLAGGYEQPQHF.

The rearrangement joins TRBV19 to TRBJ2-2; D remains unclear. Trimming took 4 bases from V and 7 from J, leaving 7 bases between them. Germline V gene data show CDR1 as LNHDA and CDR2 as SQIVND (reference sequence). The CDR3 is made up of 12 amino acids. The CDR3 loop reads CASSKWDGELFF. CDR3 DNA sequence: TGTGCCAGTAGTAAGTGGGACGGGGAGCTGTTTTTT.

This clonotype was counted ten times or more. The rearrangement joins TRBV20-1 to TRBJ2-7, with a tentative D call TRBD2 (7 bases). Germline values: CDR1 DFQATT, CDR2 SNEGSKA (reference sequence). CDR3 size: 13 residues. The V gene lost 5 bases and the J gene lost 2 bases, with 13 bases spanning the gap. The chain's CDR3 is CSAAGAGPYEQYF. The CDR3 coding sequence is TGCAGTGCTGCGGGGGCAGGACCCTACGAGCAGTACTTC.